The following is a T cell receptor beta chain sequence with its context. No antigen is known for it. A much larger clonotype is one base distant, so this may be a read error. Trimming took 7 bases from V and 0 from J, leaving 9 bases between them. The CDR3 totals 12 residues. CDR1 SQVTM and CDR2 ANQGSEA come from the germline V gene. This sample is drawn from a study of post-analysis software for immune sequencing data. Study-wide findings and caveats: For normalized Chao1 diversity, multiple sclerosis patients scored significantly lower than controls did. Controls had lower frequencies than patients of four or five TRBV segments, which included TRBV5-6, TRBV5-1 and TRBV20-1.

TCR beta libraries were prepared from cDNA with unique molecular identifiers. T cells numbering about 0.95 to 10 million yielded some 480,000 cDNA molecules. TCRdb reanalysed the PCR reads using MiXCR and keeps one entry per CDR3 protein. The repertoire holds 250,000 to 300,000 distinct CDR3 sequences, with about 38% as singletons. Material: blood. This rearrangement joins TRBV29-1 to TRBJ1-2; D is undetermined. The receptor was isolated from a girl between 5 and 17 years old with multiple sclerosis. CDR3 nucleotide sequence: TGCAGCGCCGAGCGATCTAACTATGGCTACACCTTC. It encodes CSAERSNYGYTF. Combining the CDR3 with reference TRBV29-1 and TRBJ1-2 gives the whole variable domain SAVISQKPSRDICQRGTSLTIQCQVDSQVTMMFWYRQQPGQSLTLIATANQGSEATYESGFVIDKFPISRPNLTFSTLTVSNMSPEDSSIYLCSAERSNYGYTFGSGTRLTVV.